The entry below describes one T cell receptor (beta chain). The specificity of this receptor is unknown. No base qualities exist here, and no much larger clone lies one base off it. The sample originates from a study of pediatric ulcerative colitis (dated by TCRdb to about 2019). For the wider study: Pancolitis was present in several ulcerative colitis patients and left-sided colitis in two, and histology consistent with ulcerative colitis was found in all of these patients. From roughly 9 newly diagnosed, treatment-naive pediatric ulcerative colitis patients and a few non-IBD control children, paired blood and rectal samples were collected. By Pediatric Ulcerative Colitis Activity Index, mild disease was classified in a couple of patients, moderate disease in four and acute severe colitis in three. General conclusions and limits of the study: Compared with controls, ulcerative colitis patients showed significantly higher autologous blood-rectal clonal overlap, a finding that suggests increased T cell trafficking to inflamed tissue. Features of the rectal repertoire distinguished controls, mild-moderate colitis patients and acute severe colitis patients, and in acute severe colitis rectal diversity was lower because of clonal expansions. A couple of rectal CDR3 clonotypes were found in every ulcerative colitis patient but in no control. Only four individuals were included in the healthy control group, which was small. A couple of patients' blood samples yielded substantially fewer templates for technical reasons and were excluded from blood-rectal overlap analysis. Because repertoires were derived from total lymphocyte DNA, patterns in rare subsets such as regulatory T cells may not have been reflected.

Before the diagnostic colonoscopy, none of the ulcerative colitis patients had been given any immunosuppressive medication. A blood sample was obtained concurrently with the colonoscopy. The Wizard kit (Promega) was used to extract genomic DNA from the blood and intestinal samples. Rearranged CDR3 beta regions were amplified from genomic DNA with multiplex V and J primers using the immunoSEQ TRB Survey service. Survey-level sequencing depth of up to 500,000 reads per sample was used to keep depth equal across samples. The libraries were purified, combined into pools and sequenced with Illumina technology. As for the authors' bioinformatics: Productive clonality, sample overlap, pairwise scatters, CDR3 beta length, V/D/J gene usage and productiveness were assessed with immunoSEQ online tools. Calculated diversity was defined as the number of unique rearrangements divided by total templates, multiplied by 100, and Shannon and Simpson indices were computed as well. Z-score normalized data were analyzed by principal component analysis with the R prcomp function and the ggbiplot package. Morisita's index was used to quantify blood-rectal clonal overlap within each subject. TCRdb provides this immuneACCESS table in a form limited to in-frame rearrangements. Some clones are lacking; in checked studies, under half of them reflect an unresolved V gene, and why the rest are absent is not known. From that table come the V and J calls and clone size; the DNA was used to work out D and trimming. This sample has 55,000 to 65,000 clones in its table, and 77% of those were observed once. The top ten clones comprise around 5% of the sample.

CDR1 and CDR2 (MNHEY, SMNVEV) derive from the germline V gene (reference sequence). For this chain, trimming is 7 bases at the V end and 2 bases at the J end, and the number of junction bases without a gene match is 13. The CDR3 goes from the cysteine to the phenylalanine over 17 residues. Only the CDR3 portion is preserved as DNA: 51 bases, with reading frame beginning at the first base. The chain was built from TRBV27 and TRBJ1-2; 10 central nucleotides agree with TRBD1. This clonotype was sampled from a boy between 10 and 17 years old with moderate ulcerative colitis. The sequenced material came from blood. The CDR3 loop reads CASTSTPPTGGNYGYTF. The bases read TGTGCCAGCACTTCTACCCCCCCGACAGGGGGCAACTATGGCTACACCTTC.